Following are 9 T cell receptor beta chains from one sample sequenced in a study of T cell repertoires in cytomegalovirus infection. These receptors' targets are unknown. TCRdb re-called the reads with MiXCR, one entry per CDR3 protein. The profile shows about half a million distinct CDR3 sequences, more than 30% of them singletons. Sequencing was performed on cultured PBMCs, taken from culture after CMV antigen stimulation. These receptors originate from a human donor in good health (CMV status not recorded). Some clones in this sample may be carry-over from other donors' samples.

V usage is TRBV11-3 and J usage is TRBJ2-2; possible D gene TRBD2, 7 bases. Germline V gene lookup returns CDR1 SGHNT and CDR2 YENEEA. The CDR3 length is 17 residues. V was trimmed by 3 bases and J by 3 bases, leaving 17 bases between them. CDR3 sequence reads: CASSFPTWEGDTGELFF. The CDR3 region has the DNA TGTGCCAGCAGCTTCCCGACTTGGGAGGGGGACACCGGGGAGCTGTTTTTT.

This clonotype was seen only a few times. Here the CDR3 DNA reads TGTGCCAGCAGTCCACCGGGACAGACCTACGAGCAGTACTTC. Its translation is CASSPPGQTYEQYF. V usage is TRBV28 and J usage is TRBJ2-7; 7 bases align to TRBD1. Losses at the gene ends were 5 bases for V and 2 bases for J; bases not matched to a gene: 6. This CDR3 contains 14 residues. Per the germline V gene, CDR1 is MDHEN and CDR2 is SYDVKM.

The chain uses TRBV25-1 and TRBJ1-1, with a tentative D call TRBD1 (5 bases). The germline V and J ends were trimmed by 6 bases and 10 bases, with 9 bases remaining between them. Germline V gives CDR1 MGHDK, CDR2 SYGVNS. This CDR3 region has 10 residues. As DNA, the CDR3 is TGTGCCAGCAGGGCCGACAGAGCTTTCTTT. The encoded protein is CASRADRAFF.

The sample holds a few counts of this clonotype. This chain uses TRBV6-5 with TRBJ1-6; D is unresolved. Deletions cut 2 bases from V and 7 bases from J, with 9 bases between. This CDR3 is 14 amino acids long. Germline values: CDR1 MNHEY, CDR2 SVGAGI. The chain's CDR3 is CASSYRTGNSPLHF. The CDR3 DNA follows: TGTGCCAGCAGTTACCGGACGGGCAATTCACCCCTCCACTTT.

This clonotype has ten or more counts. J is TRBJ1-1 and V is TRBV7-2; the D is unclear. The CDR3 loop spans 12 amino acids. Germline V gives CDR1 SGHTA, CDR2 FQGNSA. V was clipped by 1 base and J by 5 bases, with 5 bases between them. CDR3 DNA: TGTGCCAGCAGCTTAGTGGAGACTGAAGCTTTCTTT. Amino acids: CASSLVETEAFF.

This chain uses TRBV2 with TRBJ2-5, with 7 bases identical to TRBD2. The CDR3 loop spans 15 amino acids. The germline gives CDR1 SNHLY, CDR2 FYNNEI. With 3 bases clipped from V and 5 bases from J, the junction kept 9 bases outside the gene matches. CDR3 DNA: TGTGCCAGCAGTGACCCCCAGGGAGGGAAGGAGACCCAGTACTTC. Its protein product is CASSDPQGGKETQYF. The whole variable domain, filled in from reference TRBV2 and TRBJ2-5, reads EPEVTQTPSHQVTQMGQEVILRCVPISNHLYFYWYRQILGQKVEFLVSFYNNEISEKSEIFDDQFSVERPDGSNFTLKIRSTKLEDSAMYFCASSDPQGGKETQYFGPGTRLLVL.

This clonotype was found many times. The rearrangement joins TRBV7-2 to TRBJ2-3; 14 bases fit TRBD2. Germline V lookup: CDR1 SGHTA, CDR2 FQGNSA. The CDR3 consists of 15 residues. V was pared by 4 bases and J by 8 bases, with 5 bases of the junction left unmatched. CDR3 region: CASSSGTSGSGTQYF. The CDR3 DNA follows: TGTGCCAGCAGCTCAGGGACTAGCGGGAGCGGTACGCAGTATTTT.

The chain couples TRBV4-2 to TRBJ1-2, with 8 bases identical to TRBD1. J lost 3 bases, V lost 6 bases, and 3 bases had no gene match. The CDR3 length is 13 residues. Germline V gene lookup returns CDR1 LGHNA and CDR2 YNFKEQ. The CDR3 bases are TGTGCCAGCAGTGGGGGACAGGACTATGGCTACACCTTC. Its protein product is CASSGGQDYGYTF.

The chain carries TRBV11-2 and TRBJ2-2; D call uncertain. V shed 1 base and J shed 3 bases, with 6 bases lying between them. Looked up from germline, CDR1 is SGHAT and CDR2 is FQNNGV. The length of the CDR3 is 14 residues. The chain's CDR3 is CASSLGADTGELFF. The DNA of the CDR3 is TGTGCCAGCAGCTTAGGGGCCGACACCGGGGAGCTGTTTTTT.